This is a list of T cell receptor beta chains from one sample in a study of CD8 T cells in Susac syndrome. TCRdb itself ran the immunoSEQ multiplex PCR reads through MiXCR, one entry per CDR3 protein. Here the sample spans tens of thousands of distinct CDR3 sequences, about 94% being singletons. Sequenced sample: CD8+ T cells from PBMCs. The receptor set was obtained from a human donor with multiple sclerosis. Each CDR3 is given without its conserved first and last residue. Where a row states a size, it is once, few, many or the class of an expanded clone; other rows omit it.

clone size	V gene	CDR3 protein
-	TRBV12-3/TRBV12-4	ASSFGDGELF
-	TRBV7-6	ASSSLDEKLF
-	TRBV6-1	ASGGRTYGYT
-	TRBV27	ASSSPTNEKLF
-	TRBV27	ASSPGRDNPNYGYT
-	TRBV9	ASSPRQGARNEKLF
once	TRBV7-9	ASSLGQAGYT
-	TRBV6-5	ASSYGPSSYEQY
-	TRBV27	ASSYRGELQETQY
-	TRBV7-2	ASSFGTGTAYEQY
once	TRBV27	ASSLFFGQANTGELF
-	TRBV7-9	ASSSTSGETDTQY
-	TRBV7-9	ASSSSLEKLF
-	TRBV9	ASSASYGYT
-	TRBV6-2/TRBV6-3	ASASNTGPRNEKLF
-	TRBV7-9	ASSLAGSGQPQH
-	TRBV3-1	ASSQMGGDYGYT
-	TRBV7-9	ASSPDGGGRVKNIQY
-	TRBV7-9	ASSHDYRETQY
few	TRBV6-6	ASSYLGRIEAF
-	TRBV3-1	ASSQGRQGITYEQY
-	TRBV29-1	SVEDNGSGELF
-	TRBV13	ASSSARGEQY
-	TRBV6-5	ASSYARTGYEQY
-	TRBV6-2/TRBV6-3	ASSDGLAGLYEQY
-	TRBV4-3	ASSQEGDIVRVYEQY
-	TRBV20-1	SAGRSEQY
once	TRBV7-6	ALLAGGYEQY
-	TRBV3-1	ASSPGQGATYEQY
-	TRBV6-6	ASTRIGAGYGYT
-	TRBV27	ASGLDSYQPQH
-	TRBV7-9	ASSLEGATA
-	TRBV4-1	ASSQEGVRETQY
-	TRBV12-3/TRBV12-4	ASSLLAEPQETQY
-	TRBV7-9	ASSQVGLAFVETQY
-	TRBV20-1	SARALDRTSGRNEQF
-	TRBV29-1	SVDGTSSGNTIY
-	TRBV7-9	ASSLFRDTDTQY
-	TRBV7-6	APREKLF
-	TRBV6-1	ASDRTISGANVLT
-	TRBV6-2/TRBV6-3	ASSYGQSYEQY
once	TRBV4-3	ASSPYALRMNTEAF
-	TRBV15	ATRAKKTVTDTQY
-	TRBV14	ASSQDQGQAVYNEQF
medium-sized	TRBV11-2	ASSLSGGNTEAF
-	TRBV13	ASSVGLQETQY
once	TRBV7-9	ASSANYEQF
-	TRBV29-1	SAGTKGMNTEAF
-	TRBV19	ASSSGFSGNTIY
-	TRBV29-1	SVEFMGTRELF
-	TRBV12-3/TRBV12-4	ASSLTGSGQF
-	TRBV6-6	ASSSHRGNTEAF
-	TRBV9	ASSPRSYEQY
-	TRBV4-3	ASSQVPSLAGQY
-	TRBV13	ASSFRDYEQY